This T cell receptor beta chain was sequenced in a study of tumor-infiltrating lymphocytes in primary liver carcinoma. Study-level results: A significantly higher top-250-clone fraction was found in tumors than in blood (p = 0.039). No more than about 8-24% of top clones could be seen in all five tumor regions.

This CDR3 contains 18 residues. J gave up 2 bases and V 3 bases, and 11 bases lay outside the gene matches. The germline V gene encodes CDR1 MGHRA and CDR2 YSYEKL. Starting material of 400 to 600 ng total RNA yielded TCR beta cDNA via a constant-region primer. Three nested multiplex PCR rounds, a slightly modified ARM-PCR method, built the TCR beta libraries. TRBV1-TRBV30 forward and Cbeta reverse primers drove the first two roughly 9-cycle rounds. TCRdb reprocessed the multiplex PCR reads with MiXCR, giving one entry per CDR3 protein. The sample records roughly 57,000 distinct CDR3 sequences, 65% to 80% being singletons. Unsorted bulk tissue, about 20-32 mg of it, served as the source for co-extraction of RNA and DNA. Patients underwent resection of primary liver carcinoma. A remark on this clonotype: What it binds is not known. Because the CDR3 is missing its conserved closing phenylalanine or tryptophan, this is likely a read error.

This TCR was sampled from a man aged 35 to 55 with primary liver carcinoma and hepatitis B virus infection. The chain recombines TRBV4-1 with TRBJ2-3, with 10 bases fitting TRBD2. Source material: liver tumor tissue from sampling region 2. Subset meaning: tumor region T2, inferior pole. The CDR3 here is CASSQIIALAGVTDTQYL. CDR3 in DNA: TGCGCCAGCAGCCAGATCATTGCCCTAGCGGGAGTCACAGATACGCAGTATCTT.